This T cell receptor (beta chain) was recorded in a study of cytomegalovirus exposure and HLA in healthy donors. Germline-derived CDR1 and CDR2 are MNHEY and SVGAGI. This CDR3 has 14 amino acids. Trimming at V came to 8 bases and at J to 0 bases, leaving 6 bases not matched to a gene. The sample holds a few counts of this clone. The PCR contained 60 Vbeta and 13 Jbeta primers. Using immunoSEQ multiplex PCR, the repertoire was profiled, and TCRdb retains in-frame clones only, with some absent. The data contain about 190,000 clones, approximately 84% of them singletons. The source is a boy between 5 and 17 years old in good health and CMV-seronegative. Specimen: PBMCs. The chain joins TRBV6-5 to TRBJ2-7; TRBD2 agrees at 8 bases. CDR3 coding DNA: TGTGCCAGCCGTCCGAGCGGGAGCTCCTACGAGCAGTACTTC. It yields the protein CASRPSGSSYEQYF.